Presented here are 29 T cell receptor beta chains from one specimen sequenced in a study of blood T cell repertoires in COVID-19 (dated by TCRdb to between 2020 and 2021). The library was obtained by the immunoSEQ multiplex PCR assay. In TCRdb, the immuneACCESS table is reduced to in-frame sequences with V and J assigned. These tables do not hold every clone; where another copy was compared, an unresolved V gene accounts for under half, and the others remain unexplained. This sample lists 300,000 to 350,000 clones; roughly 87% were detected once. About 0.93% of the sample comes from the top ten. Input material: PBMCs or T cells enriched from blood (not recorded which). These TCRs come from a woman aged 25 to 39 who had recovered from COVID-19.

The chain recombines TRBV4-1 with TRBJ2-2; 8 nucleotides line up with TRBD2. V gave up 0 bases and J gave up 0 bases; unmatched junction bases: 3. This CDR3 is 17 amino acids long. Germline CDR1 is MGHRA and CDR2 is YSYEKL. This CDR3 is CASSQDSGGANTGELFF. CDR3 nucleotide sequence: TGCGCCAGCAGCCAAGATTCGGGAGGGGCGAACACCGGGGAGCTGTTTTTT.

This clone showed up just once. The chain employs TRBV6-5 and TRBJ1-4; TRBD1 matches 8 bases. J was trimmed by 8 bases and V by 0 bases; bases with no gene match: 5. The germline V gene encodes CDR1 MNHEY and CDR2 SVGAGI. The length of the CDR3 is 15 residues. DNA for the CDR3: TGTGCCAGCAGTTACTCGACAGGGGTTGGGGAAAAACTGTTTTTT. Protein: CASSYSTGVGEKLFF.

The V call is TRBV7-6, the J call TRBJ2-5, with D maybe TRBD1 (6 bases). From germline, CDR1 is SGHVS and CDR2 FNYEAQ. The CDR3 is 15 amino acids. V was shortened by 5 bases and J by 2 bases, with 15 bases between the two germline ends. CDR3: CASSRTQGIQETQYF. CDR3 bases: TGTGCCAGCAGCCGGACCCAGGGGATTCAAGAGACCCAGTACTTC.

The chain employs TRBV7-9 and TRBJ2-4, with D perhaps matching TRBD2 (6 bases). With 6 bases removed from V and 0 bases from J, the gap between germline ends came to 18 bases. Germline-derived CDR1 and CDR2 are SEHNR and FQNEAQ (reference sequence). The CDR3 covers 17 residues. CDR3 bases: TGTGCCAGCAGGGGGACTTCTGGTCCACAAGCCAAAAACATTCAGTACTTC. This gives the protein CASRGTSGPQAKNIQYF. The whole variable domain, remainder taken from reference TRBV7-9 and TRBJ2-4, is DTGVSQNPRHKITKRGQNVTFRCDPISEHNRLYWYRQTLGQGPEFLTYFQNEAQLEKSRLLSDRFSAERPKGSFSTLEIQRTEQGDSAMYLCASRGTSGPQAKNIQYFGAGTRLSVL.

The chain couples TRBV7-6 to TRBJ1-1; D is perhaps TRBD1 (6 bases). The CDR3 runs to 16 residues. Germline V gene lookup returns CDR1 SGHVS and CDR2 FNYEAQ. Trimming took off 1 base at V and 1 base at J, with 13 bases between the two ends. CDR3 bases: TGTGCCAGCAGCTTAGAGATGTCAGGGGCGAACACTGAAGCTTTCTTT. Protein sequence: CASSLEMSGANTEAFF.

This clone was seen a handful of times. This chain links TRBV6-6 with TRBJ1-2; 11 bases are a match to TRBD1. The CDR3 has 17 amino acids. The germline gives CDR1 MNHNY, CDR2 SVGAGI (reference sequence). The V gene end was trimmed by 5 bases and the J gene end by 7 bases; junction bases not matched to a gene: 15. CDR3 sequence reads: CASSHGTGGGSSVGYTF. The DNA of the CDR3 is TGTGCCAGCAGTCACGGGACAGGGGGTGGGAGTTCGGTTGGCTACACCTTC.

The rearrangement links TRBV4-2 to TRBJ2-7, with D possibly matching TRBD2 (6 bases). The CDR3 is made up of 14 amino acids. CDR1 is LGHNA, CDR2 YNFKEQ, per germline. V was clipped by 3 bases and J by 4 bases, with 13 bases between them. CDR3 in DNA: TGTGCCAGCAGCCAGGGGACTGCCAGTTACGAGCAGTACTTC. This sequence encodes CASSQGTASYEQYF.

The rearrangement links TRBV5-1 to TRBJ2-3; D not certain. The germline V gene encodes CDR1 SGHRS and CDR2 YFSETQ. This CDR3 is 14 amino acids long. Trimming left V 0 bases short and J 2 bases short, with 7 bases between. CDR3: CASSLEQDTDTQYF. For the CDR3, the DNA is TGCGCCAGCAGCTTGGAACAAGACACAGATACGCAGTATTTT. Looking up the rest from reference TRBV5-1 and TRBJ2-3 gives the full variable domain: KAGVTQTPRYLIKTRGQQVTLSCSPISGHRSVSWYQQTPGQGLQFLFEYFSETQRNKGNFPGRFSGRQFSNSRSEMNVSTLELGDSALYLCASSLEQDTDTQYFGPGTRLTVL.

This clone was counted once. The chain uses TRBV19 and TRBJ2-5; 7 nucleotides agree with TRBD1. Germline V gene sequence: CDR1 LNHDA, CDR2 SQIVND (reference sequence). There are 17 residues in the CDR3. The V and J ends lost 3 bases and 5 bases, in that order; junction bases with no gene match: 15. The CDR3: CASSILVTGLGRETQYF. The CDR3 DNA reads TGTGCCAGTAGTATTTTGGTGACAGGGCTTGGAAGGGAGACCCAGTACTTC.

This chain links TRBV5-1 with TRBJ2-5; 14 bases agree with TRBD2. Unmatched junction bases numbered 7, after V lost 2 bases and J lost 4 bases. CDR3 length: 17 residues. Germline CDR1 SGHRS, CDR2 YFSETQ. The CDR3 is CASSLATTSGGGETQYF. CDR3 coding DNA: TGCGCCAGCAGCTTAGCTACGACTAGCGGGGGGGGAGAGACCCAGTACTTC. The variable domain in full, with the rest retrieved from reference TRBV5-1 and TRBJ2-5, is KAGVTQTPRYLIKTRGQQVTLSCSPISGHRSVSWYQQTPGQGLQFLFEYFSETQRNKGNFPGRFSGRQFSNSRSEMNVSTLELGDSALYLCASSLATTSGGGETQYFGPGTRLLVL.

This rearrangement joins TRBV5-6 to TRBJ2-3; D perhaps matches TRBD2 (6 bases). Germline-derived CDR1 and CDR2 are SGHDT and YYEEEE. The CDR3 has 13 amino acids. V lost 2 bases and J 4 bases, leaving 8 bases between the germline ends. CDR3 coding DNA: TGTGCCAGCAGCTTAGGGGACTCAGATACGCAGTATTTT. Translation gives CASSLGDSDTQYF.

This clone was seen more than once but under ten times. The rearrangement uses TRBV5-5 and TRBJ2-7; no reliable D call. The CDR3 is 14 residues long. The germline V and J ends were trimmed by 4 bases and 0 bases, with 11 bases remaining between them. CDR1 and CDR2 (germline): SGHKS, YYEKEE (reference sequence). The CDR3 nucleotides are TGTGCCAGCAGCCCGACAACCTTCTCCTACGAGCAGTACTTC. Translating gives CASSPTTFSYEQYF.

This chain uses TRBV29-1 with TRBJ2-1; TRBD1 is a possible D gene (5 bases). Per germline, CDR1 SQVTM and CDR2 ANQGSEA. The V end was cut by 4 bases, the J end by 3 bases, with 13 bases between. The CDR3 loop spans 14 amino acids. The CDR3 sequence: CSVARQTVYNEQFF. CDR3 sequence (DNA): TGCAGCGTTGCCCGACAGACCGTCTACAATGAGCAGTTCTTC.

The chain employs TRBV18 and TRBJ1-2; D perhaps matches TRBD1 (6 bases). This CDR3 contains 15 residues. Germline V gene data show CDR1 as KGHSH and CDR2 as LQKENI. V lost 2 bases, J lost 6 bases, and 16 bases lay in between. The CDR3 loop is CASSPIRTGSHGYTF. CDR3 DNA sequence: TGTGCCAGCTCACCAATACGCACAGGGAGCCATGGCTACACCTTC.

The rearrangement joins TRBV18 to TRBJ2-3, with 9 positions matching TRBD2. CDR3 length: 15 residues. V gave up 3 bases and J gave up 3 bases; unmatched junction bases: 4. Per the germline V gene, CDR1 is KGHSH and CDR2 is LQKENI. The CDR3 protein is CASSPLSGGTDTQYF. The CDR3 DNA reads TGTGCCAGCTCACCGCTGAGCGGGGGGACAGATACGCAGTATTTT.

The V and J genes are TRBV2 and TRBJ1-4; D call uncertain. From germline, CDR1 is SNHLY and CDR2 FYNNEI. The CDR3 is 14 amino acids. Trimming took 3 bases from V and 5 from J, leaving 10 bases between them. The CDR3 DNA follows: TGTGCCAGCAGTGATCCTCGGTTCAATGAAAAACTGTTTTTT. This sequence encodes CASSDPRFNEKLFF.

Comment on this clone: One end of the junction is discordant with germline, which a read error may explain. The rearrangement uses TRBV2 and TRBJ2-2; D is possibly TRBD2 (5 bases). The CDR3 runs to 16 residues. Germline V lookup: CDR1 SNHLY, CDR2 FYNNEI. CDR3 region: CASKSRPPDPTGDLFF. CDR3 in DNA: TGTGCCAGCAAGTCGCGGCCCCCCGACCCCACCGGGGATCTGTTTTTT.

J is TRBJ2-7 and V is TRBV29-1; 7 positions match TRBD1. The V gene's germline CDR1 is SQVTM and CDR2 ANQGSEA. The trim removed 5 bases at V and 3 bases at J, leaving 13 bases unmatched. CDR3 size: 15 residues. CDR3 protein: CSVTRTGDHFYEQYF. The CDR3 DNA is TGCAGCGTTACACGGACAGGCGACCATTTCTACGAGCAGTACTTC.

This chain connects TRBV18 to TRBJ1-1; tentative D call: TRBD1 (6 bases). This CDR3 has 13 residues. V was trimmed by 3 bases and J by 5 bases, leaving 10 bases between them. CDR1 is KGHSH, CDR2 LQKENI, per germline. For the CDR3, the DNA is TGTGCCAGCTCACCTCCCCAGGGGACTGAAGCTTTCTTT. This translates into CASSPPQGTEAFF.

The count of this clone is one. J is TRBJ2-3 and V is TRBV9; a weak D match, TRBD1 (5 bases). The V end was cut by 0 bases, the J end by 2 bases, with 10 bases between. CDR3 size: 15 residues. The germline V gene encodes CDR1 SGDLS and CDR2 YYNGEE. CDR3 residues: CASSVGVGATDTQYF. CDR3 DNA sequence: TGTGCCAGCAGCGTAGGCGTAGGGGCCACAGATACGCAGTATTTT.

The gene calls are TRBV6-6 and TRBJ2-2; TRBD2 is a possible D gene (6 bases). Trimming took off 4 bases at V and 4 bases at J, with 13 bases between the two ends. CDR3 length: 15 residues. CDR1 and CDR2 from the germline V gene are MNHNY and SVGAGI (reference sequence). CDR3 loop: CASSSTGLSTGELFF. CDR3 DNA: TGTGCCAGCAGTTCCACGGGACTCTCCACCGGGGAGCTGTTTTTT.

This chain connects TRBV3-1 (or the pseudogene TRBV3-2) to TRBJ2-2; TRBD2 matches at 11 bases. The CDR3 totals 16 residues. CDR1 LGHDT and CDR2 YNNKEL come from the germline V gene (reference sequence). Unmatched junction bases numbered 5, after V lost 3 bases and J lost 5 bases. The CDR3, as DNA: TGTGCCAGCAGCCAGGGTAGCGGGGGGGCGACCGGGGAGCTGTTTTTT. Translated: CASSQGSGGATGELFF.

V and J are TRBV6-1 and TRBJ2-3; TRBD2 agrees at 7 bases. The CDR3 has 15 amino acids. The V and J ends lost 1 base and 6 bases, in that order; junction bases with no gene match: 7. From germline, CDR1 is MNHNS and CDR2 SASEGT. CDR3 residues: CASSEGSGVRDTQYF. The CDR3 DNA reads TGTGCCAGCAGTGAAGGGAGCGGGGTTAGGGATACGCAGTATTTT.

The CDR3 region is CASSQVTGGITGELFF. In DNA, the CDR3 is TGTGCCAGCAGCCAAGTCACAGGGGGGATCACCGGGGAGCTGTTTTTT. The J gene is TRBJ2-2, the V gene TRBV3-1 (or the pseudogene TRBV3-2), with TRBD1 matching over 8 bases. Looked up from germline, CDR1 is LGHDT and CDR2 is YNNKEL (reference sequence). The CDR3 sequence is 16 residues long. J was trimmed by 4 bases and V by 1 base; bases with no gene match: 5.

The genes are TRBV24-1 and TRBJ1-5, with D perhaps matching TRBD1 (6 bases). The CDR3 length is 16 residues. CDR1 is KGHDR, CDR2 SFDVKD, per germline. V was clipped by 3 bases and J by 9 bases, with 20 bases between them. This chain's CDR3 is CATSDPRQAPQGPQHF. The CDR3 DNA is TGTGCCACCAGTGATCCAAGACAGGCCCCTCAGGGGCCCCAGCATTTT.

The V gene is TRBV3-1 (or the pseudogene TRBV3-2), the J gene TRBJ1-2; 7 bases map to TRBD1. The germline CDR1 and CDR2 sequences are LGHDT and YNNKEL (reference sequence). Trimming cost V 4 bases and J 5 bases; bases outside gene matches: 4. The CDR3 has 13 amino acids. The CDR3 here is CASSPGGKYGYTF. The CDR3, as DNA: TGTGCCAGCAGCCCAGGGGGGAAATATGGCTACACCTTC.

The chain combines TRBV4-1 with TRBJ2-5; 10 bases agree with TRBD2. CDR3 length equals 19 residues. V lost 2 bases, J lost 4 bases, and 16 bases stayed unmatched. Looked up from germline, CDR1 is MGHRA and CDR2 is YSYEKL. CDR3 DNA sequence: TGCGCCAGCAGCCAACCCGATCAGGAGCGGGGGGGTATGGGAGAGACCCAGTACTTC. This encodes CASSQPDQERGGMGETQYF.

This chain connects TRBV11-2 to TRBJ2-2; possible D gene TRBD1, 6 bases. Per germline, CDR1 SGHAT and CDR2 FQNNGV. Trimming pared 5 bases from V and 8 bases from J, leaving 18 bases between. This CDR3 has 15 amino acids. DNA for the CDR3: TGTGCCAGCAGCGTATCAGGACAGTTTACGGGGGAGCTGTTTTTT. Its protein product is CASSVSGQFTGELFF.

Points on this clone: This CDR3 is also generated by other DNA sequences in the sample. This chain's CDR3 is CASSIPGQGARQPQHF. CDR3 in DNA: TGTGCCAGTAGTATCCCGGGACAGGGGGCAAGGCAGCCCCAGCATTTT. The V gene is TRBV19, the J gene TRBJ1-5, with 12 bases that match TRBD1. CDR1 LNHDA and CDR2 SQIVND come from the germline V gene (reference sequence). V was clipped by 3 bases and J by 7 bases; unmatched bases: 7. The CDR3 runs 16 residues. The full variable domain, its missing parts supplied by reference TRBV19 and TRBJ1-5, is DGGITQSPKYLFRKEGQNVTLSCEQNLNHDAMYWYRQDPGQGLRLIYYSQIVNDFQKGDIAEGYSVSREKKESFPLTVTSAQKNPTAFYLCASSIPGQGARQPQHFGDGTRLSIL.